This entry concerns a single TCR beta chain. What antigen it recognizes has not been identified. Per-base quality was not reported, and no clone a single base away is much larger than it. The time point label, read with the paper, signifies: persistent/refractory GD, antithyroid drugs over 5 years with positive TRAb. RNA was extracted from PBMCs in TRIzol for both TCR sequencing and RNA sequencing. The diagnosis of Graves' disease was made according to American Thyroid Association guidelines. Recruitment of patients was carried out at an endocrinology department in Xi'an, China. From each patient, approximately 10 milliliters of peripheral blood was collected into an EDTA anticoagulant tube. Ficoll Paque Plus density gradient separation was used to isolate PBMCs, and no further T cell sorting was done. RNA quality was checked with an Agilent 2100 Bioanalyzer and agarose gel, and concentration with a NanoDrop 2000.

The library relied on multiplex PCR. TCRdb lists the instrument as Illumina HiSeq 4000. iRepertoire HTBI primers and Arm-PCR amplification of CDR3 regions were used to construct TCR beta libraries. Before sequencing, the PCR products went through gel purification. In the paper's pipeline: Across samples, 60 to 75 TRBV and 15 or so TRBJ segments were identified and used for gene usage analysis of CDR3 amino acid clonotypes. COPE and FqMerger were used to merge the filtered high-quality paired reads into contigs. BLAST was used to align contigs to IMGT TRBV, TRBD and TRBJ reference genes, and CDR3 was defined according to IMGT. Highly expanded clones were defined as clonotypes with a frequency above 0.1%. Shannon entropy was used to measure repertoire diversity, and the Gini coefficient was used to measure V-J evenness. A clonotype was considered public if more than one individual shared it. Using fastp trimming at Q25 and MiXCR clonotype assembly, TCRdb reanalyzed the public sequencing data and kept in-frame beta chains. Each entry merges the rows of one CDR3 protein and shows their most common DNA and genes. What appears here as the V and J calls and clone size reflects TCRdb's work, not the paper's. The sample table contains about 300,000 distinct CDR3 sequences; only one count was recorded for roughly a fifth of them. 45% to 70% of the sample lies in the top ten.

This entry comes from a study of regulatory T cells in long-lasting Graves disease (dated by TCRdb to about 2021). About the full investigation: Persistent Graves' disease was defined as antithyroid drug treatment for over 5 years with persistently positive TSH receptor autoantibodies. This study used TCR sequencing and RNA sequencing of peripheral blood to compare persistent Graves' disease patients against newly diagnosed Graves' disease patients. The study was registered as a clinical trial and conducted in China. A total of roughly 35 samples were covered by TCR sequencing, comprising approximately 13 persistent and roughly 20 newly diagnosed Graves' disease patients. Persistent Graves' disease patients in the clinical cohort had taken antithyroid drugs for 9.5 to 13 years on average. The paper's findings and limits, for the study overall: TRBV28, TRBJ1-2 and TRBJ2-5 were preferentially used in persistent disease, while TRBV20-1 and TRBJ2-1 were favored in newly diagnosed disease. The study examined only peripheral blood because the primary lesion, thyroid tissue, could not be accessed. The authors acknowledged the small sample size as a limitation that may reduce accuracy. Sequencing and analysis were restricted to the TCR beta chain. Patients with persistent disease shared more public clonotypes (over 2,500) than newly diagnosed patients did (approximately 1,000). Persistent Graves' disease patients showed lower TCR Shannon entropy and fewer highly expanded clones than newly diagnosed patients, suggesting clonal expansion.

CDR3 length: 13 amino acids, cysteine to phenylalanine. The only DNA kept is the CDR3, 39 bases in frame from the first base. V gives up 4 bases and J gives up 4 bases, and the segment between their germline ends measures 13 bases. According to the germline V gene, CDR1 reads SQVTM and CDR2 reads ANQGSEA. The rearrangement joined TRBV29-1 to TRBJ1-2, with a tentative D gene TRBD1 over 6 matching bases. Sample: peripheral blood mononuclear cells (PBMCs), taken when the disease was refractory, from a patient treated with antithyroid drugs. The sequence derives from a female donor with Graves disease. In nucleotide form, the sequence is TGCAGCGTTGGGTGGGGGCTGAGCTATGGCTACACCTTC. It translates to CSVGWGLSYGYTF.